Shown below are 29 T cell receptor beta chains from a single sample sequenced in a study of OX40 agonist ivuxolimab in advanced cancers. Generated by immunoSEQ multiplex PCR, the TCRdb table keeps only in-frame clones and is missing some. The sample contains tens of thousands of clones, roughly 90% of which appear only once. The source was CD4+ or CD8+ T cells sorted from blood, collected in a trial of the OX40 agonist ivuxolimab. All receptors derive from an adult with an advanced solid tumor such as melanoma, head and neck, liver or kidney cancer.

The V call is TRBV6-4, the J call TRBJ2-6; D gene unclear. V was shortened by 2 bases and J by 2 bases, with 4 bases between the two germline ends. Germline loops: CDR1 MRHNA, CDR2 SNTAGT. The CDR3 runs 14 residues. The CDR3 spells CASSDRAGANVLTF. CDR3 bases: TGTGCCAGCAGTGACAGGGCTGGGGCCAACGTCCTGACTTTC.

The chain has TRBV7-9 and TRBJ2-7; D might be TRBD2 (6 bases). CDR1 and CDR2 from the germline V gene are SEHNR and FQNEAQ (reference sequence). The germline V and J ends were trimmed by 4 bases and 1 base, with 14 bases remaining between them. The length of the CDR3 is 15 residues. CDR3 in amino acids: CASSSPGLTSYEQYF. CDR3 nucleotide sequence: TGTGCCAGCAGCTCCCCGGGACTTACTTCCTACGAGCAGTACTTC.

The V call is TRBV7-9, the J call TRBJ2-1; the match to TRBD2 covers 9 bases. The CDR3 contains 16 residues. Germline CDR1 SEHNR, CDR2 FQNEAQ (reference sequence). Germline trimming cut 5 bases from V and 1 base from J; bases unmatched to any gene: 6. The CDR3 sequence: CASSPLAGISYNEQFF. The CDR3, as DNA: TGTGCCAGCAGCCCCCTAGCGGGAATTTCCTACAATGAGCAGTTCTTC.

The chain has TRBV5-1 and TRBJ2-3; D call uncertain. V gave up 0 bases and J gave up 2 bases, with 7 bases separating them. CDR3 length equals 14 residues. Germline values: CDR1 SGHRS, CDR2 YFSETQ. The CDR3: CASSLDVDTDTQYF. Written as DNA, the CDR3 is TGCGCCAGCAGCTTGGATGTGGACACAGATACGCAGTATTTT.

The count of this clone is one. This sequence joins TRBV7-9 and TRBJ2-5; 9 bases fit TRBD1. With V trimmed by 5 bases and J by 6 bases, 10 bases remained unmatched. CDR1 SEHNR and CDR2 FQNEAQ come from the germline V gene (reference sequence). The CDR3 is made up of 15 amino acids. The CDR3 DNA follows: TGTGCCAGCAGCCCCGCCGGGACAGGGTTGCAGACCCAGTACTTC. Translation gives CASSPAGTGLQTQYF. Together with reference TRBV7-9 and TRBJ2-5, the CDR3 gives the full variable domain: DTGVSQNPRHKITKRGQNVTFRCDPISEHNRLYWYRQTLGQGPEFLTYFQNEAQLEKSRLLSDRFSAERPKGSFSTLEIQRTEQGDSAMYLCASSPAGTGLQTQYFGPGTRLLVL.

The rearrangement uses TRBV7-2 and TRBJ2-4, with unresolved D. The V gene's germline CDR1 is SGHTA and CDR2 FQGNSA. Trimming took off 5 bases at V and 0 bases at J, with 11 bases between the two ends. The CDR3 loop spans 15 amino acids. For the CDR3, the DNA is TGTGCCAGCAGCCCCCGTTTAGCAGCCAAAAACATTCAGTACTTC. Amino acid sequence: CASSPRLAAKNIQYF.

The rearrangement uses TRBV11-2 and TRBJ2-3; 11 bases fit TRBD2. This CDR3 comprises 16 residues. J was trimmed by 2 bases and V by 4 bases; bases with no gene match: 5. Germline lookup yields CDR1 SGHAT and CDR2 FQNNGV. CDR3 region: CASSYTTSGITDTQYF. CDR3 DNA: TGTGCCAGCAGCTATACGACTAGCGGGATCACAGATACGCAGTATTTT.

This chain connects TRBV5-5 to TRBJ1-5; D unclear. There are 16 residues in the CDR3. Trimming took off 4 bases at V and 1 base at J, with 15 bases between the two ends. The germline gives CDR1 SGHKS, CDR2 YYEKEE (reference sequence). In DNA form, the CDR3 reads TGTGCCAGCAGCCTACGGATTATCGGAAGCAATCAGCCCCAGCATTTT. Translating gives CASSLRIIGSNQPQHF.

CDR3 residues: CASSPPRRAVTNEKLFF. The DNA of the CDR3 is TGTGCCAGCAGCCCCCCCCGGAGGGCAGTTACTAATGAAAAACTGTTTTTT. The rearrangement uses TRBV5-8 and TRBJ1-4; D gene uncertain. The CDR3 loop spans 17 amino acids. The V end lost 4 bases, the J end lost 2 bases, and 18 bases lay between the germline ends. Germline V lookup: CDR1 SGHTS, CDR2 YDEGEE.

The chain has TRBV27 and TRBJ2-6; D might be TRBD1 (5 bases). The germline V gene encodes CDR1 MNHEY and CDR2 SMNVEV (reference sequence). Trimming took 3 bases from V and 0 from J, leaving 9 bases between them. The CDR3 sequence is 16 residues long. Written as DNA, the CDR3 is TGTGCCAGCAGTTTGAGTCAGGGCTCTGGGGCCAACGTCCTGACTTTC. Its protein is CASSLSQGSGANVLTF.

This chain uses TRBV19 with TRBJ1-1; D is unclear. CDR1 and CDR2 (germline): LNHDA, SQIVND (reference sequence). The CDR3 length is 12 residues. Trimming pared 3 bases from V and 1 base from J, leaving 3 bases between. The CDR3 region has the DNA TGTGCCAGTAGTATGGGGAACACTGAAGCTTTCTTT. Translation gives CASSMGNTEAFF. Filled out from reference TRBV19 and TRBJ1-1, the complete variable domain reads DGGITQSPKYLFRKEGQNVTLSCEQNLNHDAMYWYRQDPGQGLRLIYYSQIVNDFQKGDIAEGYSVSREKKESFPLTVTSAQKNPTAFYLCASSMGNTEAFFGQGTRLTVV.

The chain is built from TRBV29-1 and TRBJ2-7, with D perhaps matching TRBD1 (6 bases). V was shortened by 1 base and J by 3 bases, with 13 bases between the two germline ends. CDR3 length: 14 residues. Germline CDR1 and CDR2: SQVTM and ANQGSEA. The CDR3: CSVEGGTRYYEQYF. The CDR3 DNA follows: TGCAGCGTTGAAGGAGGGACACGTTACTACGAGCAGTACTTC.

The genes are TRBV19 and TRBJ2-3; 8 positions agree with TRBD2. After removal of 5 bases from V and 8 bases from J, the junction contained 18 bases not matched to a gene. The CDR3 contains 17 residues. Germline CDR1 reads LNHDA; CDR2 reads SQIVND (reference sequence). The CDR3 spells CASSSSFSGTTKGTQYF. Written as DNA, the CDR3 is TGTGCCAGTAGTTCCTCGTTTAGCGGGACCACGAAGGGTACGCAGTATTTT. Variable domain in full (rest from reference TRBV19 and TRBJ2-3): DGGITQSPKYLFRKEGQNVTLSCEQNLNHDAMYWYRQDPGQGLRLIYYSQIVNDFQKGDIAEGYSVSREKKESFPLTVTSAQKNPTAFYLCASSSSFSGTTKGTQYFGPGTRLTVL.

The chain recombines TRBV18 with TRBJ2-7; 15 bases agree with TRBD2. J was trimmed by 4 bases and V by 5 bases; bases with no gene match: 6. The CDR3 has 16 residues. From germline, CDR1 is KGHSH and CDR2 LQKENI. CDR3 region: CASSAGLAGGPYEQYF. The DNA for the CDR3 is TGTGCCAGCTCAGCCGGACTAGCGGGAGGGCCTTACGAGCAGTACTTC.

The chain has TRBV29-1 and TRBJ2-2; D not certain. V dropped 2 bases and J dropped 3 bases, with 4 bases sitting between them. Germline CDR1 and CDR2: SQVTM and ANQGSEA. This CDR3 has 12 residues. The CDR3 nucleotides are TGCAGCGTTGAATGGTACACCGGGGAGCTGTTTTTT. It encodes CSVEWYTGELFF.

The chain carries TRBV7-6 and TRBJ1-3; a weak D match, TRBD1 (5 bases). CDR1 and CDR2 (germline): SGHVS, FNYEAQ. Trimming removed 3 bases at V and 8 bases at J, with 20 bases between. The CDR3 sequence is 16 residues long. CDR3 in DNA: TGTGCCAGCAGCTTCGCGACCGGGACTCAGAGGGACACCATATATTTT. Its protein product is CASSFATGTQRDTIYF.

The chain is built from TRBV9 and TRBJ2-2, with a weak D call TRBD1 (5 bases). CDR3 length: 15 amino acids. Trimming took off 6 bases at V and 2 bases at J, with 14 bases between the two ends. Germline assignment: CDR1 SGDLS and CDR2 YYNGEE. CDR3 nucleotides: TGTGCCAGCACCGATAGACAGTTTAACACCGGGGAGCTGTTTTTT. Protein product: CASTDRQFNTGELFF.

The chain couples TRBV18 to TRBJ2-3; 7 bases match TRBD2. Germline lookup yields CDR1 KGHSH and CDR2 LQKENI. Losses at the gene ends were 2 bases for V and 1 base for J; bases not matched to a gene: 9. CDR3 length equals 17 residues. DNA of the CDR3: TGTGCCAGCTCACCAGTAGGGCTAGCGGAGCGCACAGATACGCAGTATTTT. This sequence encodes CASSPVGLAERTDTQYF.

This clone was seen only once. The chain recombines TRBV14 with TRBJ2-7, with TRBD2 as a possible D gene (5 bases). V was shortened by 2 bases and J by 2 bases, with 7 bases between the two germline ends. Germline V lookup: CDR1 SGHDN, CDR2 FVKESK. The CDR3 loop spans 13 amino acids. The CDR3 protein is CASSQTRTYEQYF. The CDR3 DNA sequence: TGTGCCAGCAGCCAAACTAGGACCTACGAGCAGTACTTC. The full variable domain, in which reference TRBV14 and TRBJ2-7 provide the parts outside the CDR3, is EAGVTQFPSHSVIEKGQTVTLRCDPISGHDNLYWYRRVMGKEIKFLLHFVKESKQDESGMPNNRFLAERTGGTYSTLKVQPAELEDSGVYFCASSQTRTYEQYFGPGTRLTVT.

V and J are TRBV7-9 and TRBJ2-5, with 10 nucleotides matching TRBD1. Germline V gene sequence: CDR1 SEHNR, CDR2 FQNEAQ (reference sequence). The CDR3 spans 15 residues. After removal of 2 bases from V and 3 bases from J, the junction contained 3 bases not matched to a gene. The chain's CDR3 is CASSLRTGGKETQYF. The DNA for the CDR3 is TGTGCCAGCAGCTTACGGACAGGGGGTAAAGAGACCCAGTACTTC.

The V call is TRBV29-1, the J call TRBJ2-3; D gene ambiguous. This CDR3 comprises 14 residues. Germline CDR1 SQVTM, CDR2 ANQGSEA. Between the trimmed V and J ends, which lost 3 bases and 6 bases, there was a span of 16 bases. CDR3 sequence reads: CSVDSWIELDTQYF. The CDR3 DNA reads TGCAGCGTTGACTCTTGGATAGAATTGGATACGCAGTATTTT.

The chain couples TRBV7-8 to TRBJ2-5, with unresolved D. V lost 1 base and J 2 bases, leaving 5 bases between the germline ends. The CDR3 consists of 13 residues. Germline V lookup: CDR1 SGHVS, CDR2 FQNEAQ. The CDR3 nucleotides read TGTGCCAGCAGCTTAGTCAGTCAAGAGACCCAGTACTTC. It translates to CASSLVSQETQYF.

V is TRBV19 and J is TRBJ1-2; 7 bases match TRBD1. V shed 8 bases and J 3 bases; nucleotides not matched to a gene: 15. From germline, CDR1 is LNHDA and CDR2 SQIVND (reference sequence). The length of the CDR3 is 16 residues. The DNA of the CDR3 is TGTGCCAGTGGACCGCTTGGGACAGTTGAAGACTATGGCTACACCTTC. Protein: CASGPLGTVEDYGYTF.

The chain combines TRBV4-1 with TRBJ1-2; tentative D call: TRBD1 (5 bases). The CDR3 is 13 residues long. Between the trimmed V and J ends, which lost 0 bases and 7 bases, there was a span of 9 bases. Germline-derived CDR1 and CDR2 are MGHRA and YSYEKL. The DNA for the CDR3 is TGCGCCAGCAGCCAAGATGGGGCAGTTGGCTACACCTTC. This gives the protein CASSQDGAVGYTF.

V is TRBV27 and J is TRBJ1-2; maybe TRBD1 (5 bases). V was trimmed by 6 bases and J by 3 bases, leaving 26 bases between them. The CDR3 has 18 residues. From germline, CDR1 is MNHEY and CDR2 SMNVEV (reference sequence). The CDR3 loop reads CASRSNRDGNSADYGYTF. In nucleotides, the CDR3 is TGTGCCAGCAGATCCAACCGGGACGGAAACTCCGCGGACTATGGCTACACCTTC.

The chain combines TRBV1 with TRBJ2-2; the table's D call of TRBD2 was not tested on the DNA. TRBV1 is reported as a pseudogene. CDR3 length equals 15 residues. CDR3 DNA: TGCACCTACCGTAGCGGGAGGGCAATCACCGGGGAGCTGTTTTTT. The encoded protein is CTYRSGRAITGELFF.

The V gene is TRBV9, the J gene TRBJ2-1; the D gene is possibly TRBD2 (6 bases). Germline lookup yields CDR1 SGDLS and CDR2 YYNGEE. This CDR3 is 14 amino acids long. V was trimmed by 0 bases and J by 6 bases, leaving 10 bases between them. DNA of the CDR3: TGTGCCAGCAGCGTAGGGGGGACTCCCAATGAGCAGTTCTTC. Translated, it gives CASSVGGTPNEQFF.

This clone has more than one count but fewer than ten. The genes are TRBV4-2 and TRBJ2-1; 12 bases fit TRBD2. V was clipped by 0 bases and J by 6 bases; unmatched bases: 3. The germline gives CDR1 LGHNA, CDR2 YNFKEQ. The CDR3 totals 16 residues. As DNA, the CDR3 is TGTGCCAGCAGCCAAGATACGACTAGCGGGGGCAATGAGCAGTTCTTC. The encoded protein is CASSQDTTSGGNEQFF.

The V gene is TRBV5-1, the J gene TRBJ1-1; D is ambiguous. The germline V gene has CDR1 SGHRS and CDR2 YFSETQ. This CDR3 spans 15 amino acids. The V end was cut by 0 bases, the J end by 5 bases, with 14 bases between. The CDR3 DNA follows: TGCGCCAGCAGCTTGGATGTCTTTGAAGGAACTGAAGCTTTCTTT. This translates into CASSLDVFEGTEAFF. Looking up the rest from reference TRBV5-1 and TRBJ1-1 gives the full variable domain: KAGVTQTPRYLIKTRGQQVTLSCSPISGHRSVSWYQQTPGQGLQFLFEYFSETQRNKGNFPGRFSGRQFSNSRSEMNVSTLELGDSALYLCASSLDVFEGTEAFFGQGTRLTVV.